A single sample gave rise to the 14 T cell receptor beta chains below, sequenced in a study of T cell responses to AZD1222 COVID-19 vaccine. Some clones are missing from TCRdb's copy, which holds only in-frame ones; the method was immunoSEQ multiplex PCR. The sample has 70,000 to 90,000 clones; about nine tenths are singletons. The sequencing here drew on peripheral blood, taken 28 days after the second AZD1222 dose. The source of these receptors is an adult who received the AZD1222 COVID-19 vaccine.

The chain has TRBV6-5 and TRBJ1-2; the D gene is possibly TRBD1 (5 bases). With 2 bases removed from V and 8 bases from J, the gap between germline ends came to 15 bases. Looked up from germline, CDR1 is MNHEY and CDR2 is SVGAGI. This CDR3 comprises 14 residues. CDR3 DNA sequence: TGTGCCAGCAGTTACAAAGCGGCGGGGCTGGGCTACACCTTC. Its protein is CASSYKAAGLGYTF.

The V call is TRBV6-2 or TRBV6-3, the J call TRBJ2-4, with D unresolved. The CDR3 consists of 13 residues. Germline assignment: CDR1 MNHEY and CDR2 SVGEGT. V was trimmed by 2 bases and J by 3 bases, leaving 5 bases between them. Here the CDR3 DNA reads TGTGCCAGCAGTTACAGTCTCAAAAACATTCAGTACTTC. It codes for CASSYSLKNIQYF.

The chain combines TRBV3-1 (or the pseudogene TRBV3-2) with TRBJ1-5; D call uncertain. Per germline, CDR1 LGHDT and CDR2 YNNKEL (reference sequence). V was cut by 1 base and J by 1 base, with 14 bases left in between. This CDR3 spans 17 amino acids. In DNA form, the CDR3 reads TGTGCCAGCAGCCAAGGGGTGGGGTGGGTAAGCAATCAGCCCCAGCATTTT. This codes for CASSQGVGWVSNQPQHF.

This chain uses TRBV7-9 with TRBJ2-1, with D unresolved. Germline V lookup: CDR1 SEHNR, CDR2 FQNEAQ (reference sequence). The CDR3 covers 15 residues. Deletions cut 1 base from V and 8 bases from J, with 15 bases between. CDR3 sequence reads: CASSLVRASWDEQFF. For the CDR3, the DNA is TGTGCCAGCAGCTTAGTTCGGGCTAGTTGGGATGAGCAGTTCTTC.

The rearrangement links TRBV7-8 to TRBJ2-3; 7 nucleotides match TRBD2. J gave up 5 bases and V 4 bases, and 9 bases lay outside the gene matches. CDR1 and CDR2 (germline): SGHVS, FQNEAQ. This CDR3 spans 15 amino acids. CDR3 residues: CASSSSGAHRDTQYF. DNA for the CDR3: TGTGCCAGCAGCTCAAGCGGGGCCCATAGAGATACGCAGTATTTT. Full variable domain (missing parts from reference TRBV7-8 and TRBJ2-3): GAGVSQSPRYKVAKRGQDVALRCDPISGHVSLFWYQQALGQGPEFLTYFQNEAQLDKSGLPSDRFFAERPEGSVSTLKIQRTQQEDSAVYLCASSSSGAHRDTQYFGPGTRLTVL.

CDR3 loop: CASSAGDSSSSPLHF. The CDR3 DNA reads TGCGCCAGCAGCGCAGGGGACAGTTCCAGTTCACCCCTCCACTTT. The chain joins TRBV5-1 to TRBJ1-6; the match to TRBD1 covers 7 bases. The junction had 10 bases not matched to a gene; V was cut back by 4 bases and J by 9 bases. The CDR3 covers 15 residues. Germline V lookup: CDR1 SGHRS, CDR2 YFSETQ.

Here the CDR3 DNA reads TGTGCCAGCAGTGAGGGGGCGCACAATGAGCAGTTCTTC. Its translation is CASSEGAHNEQFF. The genes are TRBV6-4 and TRBJ2-1; possibly TRBD1 for D (6 bases). This CDR3 is built from 13 residues. Per germline, CDR1 MRHNA and CDR2 SNTAGT. The V gene lost 3 bases and the J gene lost 5 bases, with 8 bases spanning the gap.

CDR3 protein: CASSQVQGAVYEQYF. CDR3 bases: TGCGCCAGCAGCCAAGTACAGGGGGCCGTATACGAGCAGTACTTC. The V call is TRBV4-1, the J call TRBJ2-7, with 9 bases aligning to TRBD1. This CDR3 is built from 15 residues. The germline gives CDR1 MGHRA, CDR2 YSYEKL. J was trimmed by 4 bases and V by 1 base; bases with no gene match: 5.

This clone was counted a single time. This sequence joins TRBV28 and TRBJ2-5, with 10 positions matching TRBD1. This CDR3 region has 13 residues. Germline CDR1 and CDR2: MDHEN and SYDVKM. V lost 10 bases to trimming and J lost 5 bases; unmatched junction nucleotides: 7. CDR3: CATRDRGWETQYF. CDR3 bases: TGTGCCACCAGGGACAGGGGATGGGAGACCCAGTACTTC.

The V gene is TRBV15, the J gene TRBJ2-6, with D possibly being TRBD1 (6 bases). There are 18 residues in the CDR3. The germline V gene has CDR1 LNHNV and CDR2 YYDKDF (reference sequence). V shed 4 bases and J shed 0 bases, with 16 bases lying between them. Here the CDR3 reads CATSTPEGVSSGANVLTF. As DNA, the CDR3 is TGTGCCACCAGCACCCCAGAGGGGGTAAGCTCTGGGGCCAACGTCCTGACTTTC. Variable domain in full (rest from reference TRBV15 and TRBJ2-6): DAMVIQNPRYQVTQFGKPVTLSCSQTLNHNVMYWYQQKSSQAPKLLFHYYDKDFNNEADTPDNFQSRRPNTSFCFLDIRSPGLGDTAMYLCATSTPEGVSSGANVLTFGAGSRLTVL.

The chain joins TRBV6-1 to TRBJ1-5; D gene ambiguous. The CDR3 has 15 amino acids. CDR1 MNHNS and CDR2 SASEGT come from the germline V gene. V dropped 1 base and J dropped 3 bases, with 10 bases sitting between them. The CDR3 sequence: CASSEEMGNNQPQHF. The CDR3 nucleotides are TGTGCCAGCAGTGAAGAGATGGGGAACAATCAGCCCCAGCATTTT.

The genes are TRBV10-3 and TRBJ2-7; 8 bases fit TRBD2. Germline V gives CDR1 ENHRY, CDR2 SYGVKD. The CDR3 sequence is 15 residues long. The V segment lost 0 bases and the J segment 2 bases; nucleotides outside the gene matches: 3. The CDR3, as DNA: TGTGCCATCAGTGAGTCGCGGGGGGTCCCCTACGAGCAGTACTTC. This translates into CAISESRGVPYEQYF.

DNA for the CDR3: TGTGCCTGGAGGACCCGACAGGGAGGAGTAAACACCATATATTTT. Encoded protein: CAWRTRQGGVNTIYF. V usage is TRBV30 and J usage is TRBJ1-3, with 7 bases that match TRBD1. The V segment lost 3 bases and the J segment 6 bases; nucleotides outside the gene matches: 11. Looked up from germline, CDR1 is GTSNPN and CDR2 is SVGIG (reference sequence). This CDR3 has 15 amino acids.

The chain employs TRBV6-5 and TRBJ1-2; no reliable D call. Per germline, CDR1 MNHEY and CDR2 SVGAGI. Trimming shortened V by 4 bases and J by 5 bases, and 14 bases separated the two germline ends. The CDR3 runs to 14 residues. The CDR3, as DNA: TGTGCCAGCAGTTCCGGACGGACTAGGTATGGCTACACCTTC. Encoded protein: CASSSGRTRYGYTF.